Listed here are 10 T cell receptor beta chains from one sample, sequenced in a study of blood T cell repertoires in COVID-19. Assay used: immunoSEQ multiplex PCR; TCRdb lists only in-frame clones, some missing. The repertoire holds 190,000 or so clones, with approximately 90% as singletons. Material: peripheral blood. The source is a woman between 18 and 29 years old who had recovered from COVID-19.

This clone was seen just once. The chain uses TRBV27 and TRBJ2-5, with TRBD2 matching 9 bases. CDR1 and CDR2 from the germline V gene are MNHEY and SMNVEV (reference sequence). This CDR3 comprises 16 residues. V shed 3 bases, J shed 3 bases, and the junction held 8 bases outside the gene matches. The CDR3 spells CASSFFAGGSKETQYF. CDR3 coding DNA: TGTGCCAGCAGTTTTTTCGCGGGGGGGTCGAAAGAGACCCAGTACTTC.

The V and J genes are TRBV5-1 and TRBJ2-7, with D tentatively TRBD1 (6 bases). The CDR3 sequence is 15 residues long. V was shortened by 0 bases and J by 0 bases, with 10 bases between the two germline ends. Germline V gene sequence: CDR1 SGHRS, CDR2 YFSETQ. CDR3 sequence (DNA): TGCGCCAGCAGCTTGGACAGGGATAGCTCCTACGAGCAGTACTTC. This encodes CASSLDRDSSYEQYF.

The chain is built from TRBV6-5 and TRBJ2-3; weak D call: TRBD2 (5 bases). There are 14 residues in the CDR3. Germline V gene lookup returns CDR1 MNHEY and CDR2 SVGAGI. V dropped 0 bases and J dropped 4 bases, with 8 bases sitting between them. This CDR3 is CASSYSPGSDTQYF. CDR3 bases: TGTGCCAGCAGTTACTCGCCGGGGTCAGATACGCAGTATTTT.

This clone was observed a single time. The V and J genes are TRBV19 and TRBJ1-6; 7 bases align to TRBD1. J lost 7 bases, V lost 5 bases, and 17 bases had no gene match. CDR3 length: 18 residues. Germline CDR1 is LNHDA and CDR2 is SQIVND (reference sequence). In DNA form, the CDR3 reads TGTGCCAGTAGTCCCCGCCGAGTGACAGGGACGTCGAATTCACCCCTCCACTTT. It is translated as CASSPRRVTGTSNSPLHF.

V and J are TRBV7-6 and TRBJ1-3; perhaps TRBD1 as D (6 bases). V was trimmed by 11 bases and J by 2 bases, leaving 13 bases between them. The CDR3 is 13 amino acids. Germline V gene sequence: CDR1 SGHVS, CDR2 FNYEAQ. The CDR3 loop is CAVFGGAGNTIYF. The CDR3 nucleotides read TGTGCCGTGTTTGGGGGCGCTGGAAACACCATATATTTT.

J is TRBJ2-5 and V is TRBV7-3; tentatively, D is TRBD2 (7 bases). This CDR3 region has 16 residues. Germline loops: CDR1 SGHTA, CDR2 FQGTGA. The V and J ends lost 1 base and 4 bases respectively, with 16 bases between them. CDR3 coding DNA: TGTGCCAGCAGCTTAAAAGGGGGGGACTTTCTAGAGACCCAGTACTTC. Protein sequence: CASSLKGGDFLETQYF.

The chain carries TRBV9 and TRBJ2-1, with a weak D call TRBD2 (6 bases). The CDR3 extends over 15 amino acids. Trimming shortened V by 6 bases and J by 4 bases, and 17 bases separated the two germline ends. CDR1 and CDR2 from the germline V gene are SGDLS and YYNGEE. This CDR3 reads CASTLDRDSYNEQFF. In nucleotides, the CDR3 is TGTGCCAGCACCCTGGACCGGGACTCTTACAATGAGCAGTTCTTC.

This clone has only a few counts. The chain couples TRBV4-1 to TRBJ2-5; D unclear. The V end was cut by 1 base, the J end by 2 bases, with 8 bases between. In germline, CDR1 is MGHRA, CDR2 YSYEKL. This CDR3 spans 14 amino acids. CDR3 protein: CASSQVELQETQYF. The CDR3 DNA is TGCGCCAGCAGCCAAGTTGAGCTTCAAGAGACCCAGTACTTC.

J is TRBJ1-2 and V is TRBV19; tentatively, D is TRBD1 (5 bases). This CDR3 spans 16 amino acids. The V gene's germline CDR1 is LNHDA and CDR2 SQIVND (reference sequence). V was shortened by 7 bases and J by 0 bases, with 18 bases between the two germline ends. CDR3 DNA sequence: TGTGCCAGTAAAGGGGTGGTGCAACGGGCTAACTATGGCTACACCTTC. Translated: CASKGVVQRANYGYTF. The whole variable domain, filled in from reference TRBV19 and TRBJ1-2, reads DGGITQSPKYLFRKEGQNVTLSCEQNLNHDAMYWYRQDPGQGLRLIYYSQIVNDFQKGDIAEGYSVSREKKESFPLTVTSAQKNPTAFYLCASKGVVQRANYGYTFGSGTRLTVV.

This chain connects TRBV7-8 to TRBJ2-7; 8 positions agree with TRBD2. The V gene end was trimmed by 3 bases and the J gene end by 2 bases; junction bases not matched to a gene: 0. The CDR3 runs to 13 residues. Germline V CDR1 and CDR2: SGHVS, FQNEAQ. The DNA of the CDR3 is TGTGCCAGCAGCTTGCGGGGGGCCTACGAGCAGTACGTC. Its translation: CASSLRGAYEQYV.